This is a list of T cell receptor beta chains from one sample in a study of blood T cell repertoires in COVID-19. Profiled with immunoSEQ multiplex PCR; TCRdb holds only in-frame clones, not every one. The sample yields about 220,000 clones, 65% to 90% seen once. Sample: peripheral blood. Receptor source: a woman between 65 and 79 years old with COVID-19, enrolled during active disease. Both conserved end residues are part of each CDR3. The D gene is left open where the match is weak. Part of the rows lack a size; the others show once, few, many or a class for expanded clones.

j_call d_call v_call cdr3_length clone_size cdr3_aa cdr3_nt
TRBJ2-5 NA TRBV27 15 NA CASRQYRARGETQYF TGTGCCAGCAGACAATACAGGGCTCGAGGAGAGACCCAGTACTTC
TRBJ1-5 TRBD1 TRBV6-2/TRBV6-3 15 NA CASSYSGQGNQPQHF TGTGCCAGCAGTTACTCCGGACAGGGGAATCAGCCCCAGCATTTT
TRBJ2-7 NA TRBV11-2 19 NA CASSLYDRANSGIPYEQYF TGTGCCAGCAGCTTATACGACAGGGCGAATAGCGGAATACCCTACGAGCAGTACTTC
TRBJ1-6 TRBD1 TRBV7-9 16 NA CASSSDRGSYNSPLHF TGTGCCAGCAGCTCTGACAGGGGATCCTATAATTCACCCCTCCACTTT
TRBJ1-2 TRBD1 TRBV5-1 14 NA CASSLDRGDYGYTF TGCGCCAGCAGCCTTGACAGGGGCGACTATGGCTACACCTTC
TRBJ1-1 NA TRBV14 15 once CASSQDHWGRTEAFF TGTGCCAGCAGCCAAGATCATTGGGGCCGTACTGAAGCTTTCTTT
TRBJ1-2 TRBD1 TRBV18 13 NA CASSPGQDDGYTF TGTGCCAGCTCACCGGGACAGGACGATGGCTACACCTTC
TRBJ2-3 TRBD2 TRBV24-1 16 NA CATTGTSGSSTDTQYF TGTGCCACCACCGGGACTAGCGGGAGTAGCACAGATACGCAGTATTTT
TRBJ2-3 NA TRBV5-5 13 NA CASSFQFLDTQYF TGTGCCAGCAGCTTCCAGTTTCTGGATACGCAGTATTTT
TRBJ1-3 TRBD1 TRBV7-3 15 NA CASSLGQGYGNTIYF TGTGCCAGCAGCTTGGGACAGGGGTATGGAAACACCATATATTTT
TRBJ2-7 NA TRBV7-2 13 NA CASTPDRTYEQYF TGTGCCAGCACCCCGGACAGAACCTACGAGCAGTACTTC
TRBJ2-3 TRBD2 TRBV30 15 NA CAWSELAGGADTQYF TGTGCCTGGAGTGAACTAGCGGGAGGTGCAGATACGCAGTATTTT
TRBJ1-6 NA TRBV23-1 14 NA CASSLDRSNSPLHF TGCGCCAGCAGTCTAGACCGGAGTAATTCACCCCTCCACTTT
TRBJ2-7 TRBD2 TRBV7-2 15 NA CASSWVSGSRNEQYF TGTGCCAGCAGCTGGGTCAGCGGGAGTAGGAACGAGCAGTACTTC
TRBJ2-2 TRBD1 TRBV12-3/TRBV12-4 13 NA CASSGTGAGELFF TGTGCCAGCAGTGGGACAGGTGCCGGGGAGCTGTTTTTT
TRBJ2-7 NA TRBV9 13 NA CASSVEQVGEQYF TGTGCCAGCAGCGTAGAGCAAGTCGGCGAGCAGTACTTC
TRBJ2-3 NA TRBV12-3/TRBV12-4 12 once CASSLARDTQYF TGTGCCAGCAGTTTAGCCAGAGATACGCAGTATTTT
TRBJ1-4 NA TRBV5-6 14 NA CASSLIHSNEKLFF TGTGCCAGCAGCTTGATCCACTCTAATGAAAAACTGTTTTTT
TRBJ2-5 NA TRBV5-4 13 NA CASGRAREETQYF TGTGCCAGCGGGCGGGCCCGGGAGGAGACCCAGTACTTC
TRBJ1-2 NA TRBV29-1 14 NA CSVVIFPGSYGYTF TGCAGCGTTGTCATTTTTCCAGGATCCTATGGCTACACCTTC
TRBJ2-7 TRBD1 TRBV10-3 15 NA CAISGPRQGKLEQYF TGTGCCATCAGTGGGCCCCGACAGGGGAAACTCGAGCAGTACTTC
TRBJ1-2 NA TRBV7-2 15 NA CASSLIISSFYGYTF TGTGCCAGCAGCTTAATCATCTCGAGTTTCTATGGCTACACCTTC
TRBJ1-2 NA TRBV4-1 14 NA CASSQDPGYYGYTF TGCGCCAGCAGCCAAGATCCAGGGTACTATGGCTACACCTTC
TRBJ2-7 NA TRBV7-2 15 NA CASSPQGGSSYEQYF TGTGCCAGCAGCCCACAGGGCGGTTCCTCCTACGAGCAGTACTTC
TRBJ1-2 NA TRBV4-1 13 NA CASSQGQFYGYTF TGCGCCAGCAGCCAAGGGCAGTTCTATGGCTACACCTTC
TRBJ2-1 NA TRBV18 15 NA CASSPGQQGRNEQFF TGTGCCAGCTCACCAGGCCAACAGGGGAGGAATGAGCAGTTCTTC
TRBJ1-5 NA TRBV7-2 15 NA CASSDRRGGNQPQHF TGTGCCAGCAGCGACCGGCGGGGAGGGAATCAGCCCCAGCATTTT
TRBJ1-4 TRBD1 TRBV27 13 few CASSPLGGPLLFF TGTGCCAGCAGCCCCCTAGGGGGCCCATTATTGTTTTTT
TRBJ2-7 TRBD1 TRBV9 15 NA CASSVERDSFYEQYF TGTGCCAGCAGCGTCGAACGGGACAGCTTCTACGAGCAGTACTTC
TRBJ2-5 TRBD1 TRBV11-3 18 once CASSSPWNRGRVEETQYF TGTGCCAGCAGCTCCCCGTGGAACAGGGGGCGGGTGGAAGAGACCCAGTACTTC
TRBJ1-3 NA TRBV5-6 16 NA CASSLVPGRAGNTIYF TGTGCCAGCAGCTTGGTCCCGGGTAGAGCGGGAAACACCATATATTTT
TRBJ2-2 NA TRBV6-5 13 NA CASCRANTGELFF TGTGCCAGCTGCAGGGCGAACACCGGGGAGCTGTTTTTT
TRBJ1-2 NA TRBV2 15 NA CASSYGQGINYGYTF TGTGCCAGCAGTTACGGGCAGGGAATAAACTATGGCTACACCTTC
TRBJ2-5 NA TRBV5-6 14 NA CASSLMGRWETQYF TGTGCCAGCAGCTTAATGGGGCGCTGGGAGACCCAGTACTTC
TRBJ1-2 NA TRBV7-2 14 NA CASSLGQGNYGYTF TGTGCCAGCAGCTTAGGGCAGGGGAACTATGGCTACACCTTC
TRBJ1-6 NA TRBV10-3 15 NA CVISEVVIRGSPLHF TGTGTCATCAGTGAAGTCGTGATCCGGGGATCACCCCTCCACTTT
TRBJ2-6 TRBD1 TRBV11-3 18 NA CASSLTPGTASGANVLTF TGTGCCAGCAGCCTTACCCCCGGGACAGCATCTGGGGCCAACGTCCTGACTTTC
TRBJ1-5 NA TRBV3-1/TRBV3-2 13 NA CASGTSSNQPQHF TGTGCCTCGGGGACAAGTTCCAATCAGCCCCAGCATTTT
TRBJ1-2 NA TRBV5-1 13 NA CASSFTTDYGYTF TGCGCCAGCAGCTTTACGACAGACTATGGCTACACCTTC
TRBJ2-1 TRBD2 TRBV5-4 18 NA CASSLPFGSSGSRNEQFF TGTGCCAGCAGCTTGCCCTTTGGGAGTAGCGGGAGTCGCAATGAGCAGTTCTTC